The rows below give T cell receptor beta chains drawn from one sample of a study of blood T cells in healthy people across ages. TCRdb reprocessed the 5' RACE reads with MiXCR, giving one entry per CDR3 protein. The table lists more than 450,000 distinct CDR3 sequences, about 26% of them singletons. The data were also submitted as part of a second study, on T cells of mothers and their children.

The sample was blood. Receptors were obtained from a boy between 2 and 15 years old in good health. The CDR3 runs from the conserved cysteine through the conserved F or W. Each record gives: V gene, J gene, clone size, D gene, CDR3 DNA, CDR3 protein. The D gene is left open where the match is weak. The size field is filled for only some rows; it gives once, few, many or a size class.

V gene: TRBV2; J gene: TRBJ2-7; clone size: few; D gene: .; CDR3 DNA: TGTGCCAGCAGGACCAGGGTTCGCTCCTACGAGCAGTACTTC; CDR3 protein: CASRTRVRSYEQYF
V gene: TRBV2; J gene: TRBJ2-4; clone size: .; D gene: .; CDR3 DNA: TGTGCCAGCAGCTCGCGGGTGACCGGGGTTTTGATTCAGTACTTC; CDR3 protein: CASSSRVTGVLIQYF
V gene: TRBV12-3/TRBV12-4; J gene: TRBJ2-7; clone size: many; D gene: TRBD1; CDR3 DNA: TGTGCCAGCAGCACTATTATGGGCAGGGGGGAGCAGTACTTC; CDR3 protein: CASSTIMGRGEQYF
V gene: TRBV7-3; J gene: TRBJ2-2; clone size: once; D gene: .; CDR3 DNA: TGTGCCAGCAGCTTAGCCTCGAACACCGGGGAGCTGTTTTTT; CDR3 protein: CASSLASNTGELFF
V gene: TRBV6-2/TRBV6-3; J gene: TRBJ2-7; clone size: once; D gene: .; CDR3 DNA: TGTGCCAGCAGTTACCAGGTAGGGGAGGACTACGAGCAGTACTTC; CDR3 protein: CASSYQVGEDYEQYF
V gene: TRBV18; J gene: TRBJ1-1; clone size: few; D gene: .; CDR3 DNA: TGTGCCAGCTCACCACAGGGGAGTAGGCTGAACACTGAAGCTTTCTTT; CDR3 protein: CASSPQGSRLNTEAFF
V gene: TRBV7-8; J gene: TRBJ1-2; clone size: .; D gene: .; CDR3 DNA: TGTGCCAGCAGCTTAGGCGGCAGGGTAGAAGGCTACACCTTC; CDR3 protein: CASSLGGRVEGYTF
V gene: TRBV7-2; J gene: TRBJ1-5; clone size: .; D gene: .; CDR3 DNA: TGTGCCAGCAGCTTAGGCCCCGGGGAGGGGAATCAGCCCCAGCATTTT; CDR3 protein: CASSLGPGEGNQPQHF
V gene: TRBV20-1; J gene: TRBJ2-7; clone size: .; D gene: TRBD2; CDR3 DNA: TGCAGTGCCCCCAGCGGGATTCGGTACGAGCAGTACTTC; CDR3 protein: CSAPSGIRYEQYF
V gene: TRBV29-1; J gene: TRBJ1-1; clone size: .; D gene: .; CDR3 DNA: TGCAGCGTTGAAGAGGGTACTGAAGCTTTCTTT; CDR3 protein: CSVEEGTEAFF
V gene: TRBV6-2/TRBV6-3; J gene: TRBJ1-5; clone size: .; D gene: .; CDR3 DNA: TGTGCCAGCAGCGGATGGAGCAATCAGCCCCAGCATTTT; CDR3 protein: CASSGWSNQPQHF
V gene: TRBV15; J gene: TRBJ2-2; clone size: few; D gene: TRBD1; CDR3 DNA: TGTGCCACCGGATACAGGGGGGACACCGGGGAGCTGTTTTTT; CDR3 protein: CATGYRGDTGELFF
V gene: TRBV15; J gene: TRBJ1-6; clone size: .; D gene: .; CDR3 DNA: TGTGCCACCAGCAGAGCTCCGGGACGGCTCCACTTT; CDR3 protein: CATSRAPGRLHF
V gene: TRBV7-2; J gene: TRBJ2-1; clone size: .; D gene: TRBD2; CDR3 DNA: TGTGCCAGCAGCTTCCGGACGGGAGGCGAGCAGTTCTTC; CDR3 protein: CASSFRTGGEQFF
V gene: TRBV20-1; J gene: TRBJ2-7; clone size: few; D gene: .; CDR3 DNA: TGCAGTGCTAGAGACAGCCCTCTAGCCTACGAGCAGTACTTC; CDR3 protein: CSARDSPLAYEQYF
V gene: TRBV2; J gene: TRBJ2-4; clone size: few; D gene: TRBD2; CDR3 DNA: TGTGCCAGCAGTGGCGGGAGGGACATTCAGTACTTC; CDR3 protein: CASSGGRDIQYF
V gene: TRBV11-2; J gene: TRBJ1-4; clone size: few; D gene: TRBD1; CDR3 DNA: TGTGCCAGCAGCTTAACAGGGGAGACTAATGAAAAACTGTTTTTT; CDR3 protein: CASSLTGETNEKLFF
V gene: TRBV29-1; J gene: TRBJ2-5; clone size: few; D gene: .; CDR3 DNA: TGCAGCGTTCTCAACCAAGAGACCCAGTACTTC; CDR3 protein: CSVLNQETQYF
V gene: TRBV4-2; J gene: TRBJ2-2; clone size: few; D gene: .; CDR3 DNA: TGTGCCAGCAGCCAAGTCCGGGGGGCCAGAACCGGGGAGCTGTTTTTT; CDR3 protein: CASSQVRGARTGELFF
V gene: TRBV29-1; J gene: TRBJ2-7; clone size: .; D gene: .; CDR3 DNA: TGCAGCGTTGAAGTTCGCAGGGCAGGGTCCTACGAGCAGTACTTC; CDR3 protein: CSVEVRRAGSYEQYF
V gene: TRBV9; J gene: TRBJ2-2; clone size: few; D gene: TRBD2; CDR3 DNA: TGTGCCAGCAGCCCGTGGGGGGGGAGGTACACCGGGGAGCTGTTTTTT; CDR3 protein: CASSPWGGRYTGELFF
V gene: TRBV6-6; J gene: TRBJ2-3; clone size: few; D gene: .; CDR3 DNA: TGTGCCAGCAGTTACCAGGGGCCAGATACGCAGTATTTT; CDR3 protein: CASSYQGPDTQYF
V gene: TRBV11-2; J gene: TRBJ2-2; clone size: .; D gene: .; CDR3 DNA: TGTGCCAGCAGGTTGGACCGATACACCGGGGAGCTGTTTTTT; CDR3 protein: CASRLDRYTGELFF
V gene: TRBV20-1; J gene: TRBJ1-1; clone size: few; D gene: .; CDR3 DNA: TGCAGTGCTAGAAGGCAGGGGCTTACTGAAGCTTTCTTT; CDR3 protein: CSARRQGLTEAFF
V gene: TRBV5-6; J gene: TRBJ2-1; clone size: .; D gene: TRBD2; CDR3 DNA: TGTGCCAGCAGACTCCGGACTAGCGGGGGCCACTACAATGAGCAGTTCTTC; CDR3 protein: CASRLRTSGGHYNEQFF
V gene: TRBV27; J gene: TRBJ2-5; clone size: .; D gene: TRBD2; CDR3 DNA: TGTGCCAGCAGTCCCCCCGGGAGAACCGGGACTAGCGGGAGGTACCAAGAGACCCAGTACTTC; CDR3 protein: CASSPPGRTGTSGRYQETQYF
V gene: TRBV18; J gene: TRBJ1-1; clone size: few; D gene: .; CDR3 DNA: TGTGCCAGCTCACCGGTTCTGGGGGACACTGAAGCTTTCTTT; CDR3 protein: CASSPVLGDTEAFF
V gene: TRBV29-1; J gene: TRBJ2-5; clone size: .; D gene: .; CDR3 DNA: TGCAGCGTTGAATACTGGACGGGGTCGCAAGAGACCCAGTACTTC; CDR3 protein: CSVEYWTGSQETQYF
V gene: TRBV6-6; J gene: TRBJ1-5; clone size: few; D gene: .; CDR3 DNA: TGTGCCAGCAGCACCTGGGATCAGCCCCAGCATTTT; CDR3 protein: CASSTWDQPQHF
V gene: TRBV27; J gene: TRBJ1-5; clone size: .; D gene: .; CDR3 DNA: TGTGCCAGCAGTTTAAACACGGGCAATCAGCCCCAGCATTTT; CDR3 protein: CASSLNTGNQPQHF
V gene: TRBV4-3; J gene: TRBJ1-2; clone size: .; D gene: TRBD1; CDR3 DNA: TGCGCCAGCAGCCATGCAAGACAGGGTCGTGGCTACACCTTC; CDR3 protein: CASSHARQGRGYTF
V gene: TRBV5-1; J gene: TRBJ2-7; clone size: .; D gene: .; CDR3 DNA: TGCGCCAGCAGCTCGGACAGAATCCTCTACGAGCAGTACTTC; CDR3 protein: CASSSDRILYEQYF
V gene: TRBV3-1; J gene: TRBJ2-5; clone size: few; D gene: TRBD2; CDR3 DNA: TGTGCCAGCAGCCCGAGGACTAGCGGGATGGGAGAGACCCAGTACTTC; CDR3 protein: CASSPRTSGMGETQYF
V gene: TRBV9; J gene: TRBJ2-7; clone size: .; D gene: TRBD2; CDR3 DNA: TGTGCCAGCAGCCCCGGGGTAGCGGGGTACTACGAGCAGTACTTC; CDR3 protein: CASSPGVAGYYEQYF
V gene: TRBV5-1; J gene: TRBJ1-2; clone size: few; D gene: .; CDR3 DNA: TGCGCCAGCAGCTTGGACCGAGGGAACTATGGCTACACCTTC; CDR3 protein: CASSLDRGNYGYTF
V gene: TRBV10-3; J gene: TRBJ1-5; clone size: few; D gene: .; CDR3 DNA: TGTGCCATCAGTGAGACCGGCCCAGGGCGTCAGCCCCAGCATTTT; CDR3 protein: CAISETGPGRQPQHF
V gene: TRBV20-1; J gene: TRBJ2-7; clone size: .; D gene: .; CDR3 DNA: TGCAGTGCCACCGACAGGACCTACGAGCAGTACTTC; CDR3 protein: CSATDRTYEQYF
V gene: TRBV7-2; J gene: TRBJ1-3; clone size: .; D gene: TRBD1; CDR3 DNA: TGTGCCAGCAGCGCCCGGACAGGGGGCGGAAACACCATATATTTT; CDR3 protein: CASSARTGGGNTIYF
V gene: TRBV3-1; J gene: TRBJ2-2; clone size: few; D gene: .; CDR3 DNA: TGTGCCAGCAGCCAAGCTGGAGGACAGACCAACTTCGCGAACACCGGGGAGCTGTTTTTT; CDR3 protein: CASSQAGGQTNFANTGELFF
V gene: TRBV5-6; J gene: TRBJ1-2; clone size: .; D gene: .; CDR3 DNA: TGTGCCAGCAGCCCCGAGAGGCGATTCTATGGCTACACCTTC; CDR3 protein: CASSPERRFYGYTF
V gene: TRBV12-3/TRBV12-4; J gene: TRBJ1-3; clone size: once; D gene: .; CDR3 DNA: TGTGCCAGCAGGCCGGGACGGCGCTCTGGAAACACCATATATTTT; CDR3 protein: CASRPGRRSGNTIYF
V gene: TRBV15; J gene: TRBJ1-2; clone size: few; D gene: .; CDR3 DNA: TGTGCCACCAGCAGAGCGGGGCACTGCACCTTC; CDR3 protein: CATSRAGHCTF